Detailed here is one T cell receptor (beta chain). This entry comes from a study of STAT5B mutations in CD4+ large granular lymphocyte leukemia. The germline CDR1 and CDR2 sequences are SGHTS and YDEGEE. The V and J ends lost 0 bases and 5 bases, in that order; junction bases with no gene match: 4. This CDR3 spans 14 amino acids. Libraries were prepared by immunoSEQ multiplex PCR; TCRdb keeps only in-frame clonotypes and omits some of them. The sample yields more than 30,000 clones, under 85% seen once. Sequenced input: CD4+ T cells from blood buffy coats. The gene calls are TRBV5-8 and TRBJ1-1; 7 bases are shared with TRBD1. The TCR sequence derives from a human donor in good health. The CDR3: CASSLGQGWTEAFF. The CDR3 DNA is TGTGCCAGCAGCTTGGGACAGGGCTGGACTGAAGCTTTCTTT. The variable domain in full, completed from reference TRBV5-8 and TRBJ1-1, reads EAGVTQSPTHLIKTRGQQATLRCSPISGHTSVYWYQQALGLGLQFLLWYDEGEERNRGNFPPRFSGRQFPNYSSELNVNALELEDSALYLCASSLGQGWTEAFFGQGTRLTVV.